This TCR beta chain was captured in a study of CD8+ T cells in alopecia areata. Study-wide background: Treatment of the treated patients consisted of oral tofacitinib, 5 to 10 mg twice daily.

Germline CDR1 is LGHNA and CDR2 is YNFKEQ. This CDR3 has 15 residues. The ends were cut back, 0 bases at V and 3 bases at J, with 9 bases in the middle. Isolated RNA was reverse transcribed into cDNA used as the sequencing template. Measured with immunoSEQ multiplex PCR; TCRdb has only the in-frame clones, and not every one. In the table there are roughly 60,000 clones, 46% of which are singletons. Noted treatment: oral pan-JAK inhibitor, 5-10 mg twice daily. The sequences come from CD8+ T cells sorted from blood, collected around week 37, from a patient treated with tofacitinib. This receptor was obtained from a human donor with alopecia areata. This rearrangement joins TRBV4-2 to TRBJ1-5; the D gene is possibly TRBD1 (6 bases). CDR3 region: CASSQDGQINQPQHF. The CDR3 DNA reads TGTGCCAGCAGCCAAGATGGACAGATCAATCAGCCCCAGCATTTT.